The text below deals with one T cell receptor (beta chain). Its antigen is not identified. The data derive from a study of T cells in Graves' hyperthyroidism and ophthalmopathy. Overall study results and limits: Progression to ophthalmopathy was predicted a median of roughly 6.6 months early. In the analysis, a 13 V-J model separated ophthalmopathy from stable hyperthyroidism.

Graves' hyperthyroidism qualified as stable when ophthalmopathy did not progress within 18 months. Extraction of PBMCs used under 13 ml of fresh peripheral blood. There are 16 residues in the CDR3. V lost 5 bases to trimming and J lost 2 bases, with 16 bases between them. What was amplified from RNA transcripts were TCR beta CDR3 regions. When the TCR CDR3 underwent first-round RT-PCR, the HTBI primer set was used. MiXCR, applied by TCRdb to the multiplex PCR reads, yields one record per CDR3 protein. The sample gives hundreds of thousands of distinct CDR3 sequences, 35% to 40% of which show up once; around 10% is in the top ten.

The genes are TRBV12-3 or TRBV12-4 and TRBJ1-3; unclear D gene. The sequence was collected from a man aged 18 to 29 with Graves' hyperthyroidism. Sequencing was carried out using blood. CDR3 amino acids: CASSRVAGKTGNTIYF. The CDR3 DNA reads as TGTGCCAGCAGTCGGGTGGCAGGAAAAACTGGAAACACCATATATTTT.